Listed below are T cell receptor beta chains from one sample, sequenced in a study of blood T cell repertoires in COVID-19. Clones were sequenced by immunoSEQ multiplex PCR, and TCRdb holds only the in-frame ones, with some missing. Here the sample spans some 360,000 clones, about 87% being singletons. The sequencing sample was made of peripheral blood. These receptors came from a woman aged 55-75 years with COVID-19, enrolled during active disease. Both conserved end residues are part of each CDR3. A D gene is named only where the DNA matches it firmly.

>TRBJ1-5|TRBV10-3|.
CAIGAQPQHF
>TRBJ2-6|TRBV6-5|.
CASMSGWGSLVLTF
>TRBJ1-1|TRBV19|.
CASSIRTPGSITEAFF
>TRBJ1-5|TRBV27|.
CASKPGSGHQPQHF
>TRBJ2-7|TRBV29-1|.
CSGTSGSSYEQYF
>TRBJ1-2|TRBV3-1/TRBV3-2|TRBD1
CASSHADRDSRQGYTF
>TRBJ1-5|TRBV7-2|.
CASSQSVNQPQHF
>TRBJ2-5|TRBV7-9|.
CASSQRGTPQETQYF
>TRBJ2-7|TRBV5-1|TRBD1
CASSQQGAQGEQYF
>TRBJ1-1|TRBV7-6|.
CASSPTTGPNTEAFF
>TRBJ2-3|TRBV7-9|.
CASSLRQVTDTQYF
>TRBJ2-5|TRBV19|.
CASSIGIGQRSETQYF
>TRBJ2-7|TRBV5-1|TRBD1
CASSSPGQGSSEQYF
>TRBJ2-3|TRBV28|.
CASSSPEEGITDTQYF
>TRBJ2-7|TRBV14|TRBD1
CASSMTGGRFEQYF
>TRBJ1-2|TRBV7-9|.
CASSRGIMGKGGDGYTF
>TRBJ1-6|TRBV28|TRBD1
CASSILLGQGDGFGSPLHF
>TRBJ1-1|TRBV6-1|TRBD1
CASSEDNRGWTDTEAFF
>TRBJ1-1|TRBV19|TRBD1
CASKTPGQKMNTEAFF
>TRBJ2-7|TRBV14|.
CASSQGLRVPPYEQYF
>TRBJ1-3|TRBV12-5|TRBD1
CASGSKTGGSGNTIYF
>TRBJ2-1|TRBV11-2|.
CASEGGQSSYNEQFF
>TRBJ1-2|TRBV18|TRBD1
CASSPNGQGGDGYTF
>TRBJ2-1|TRBV7-7|TRBD2
CASSSGSGGADEQFF
>TRBJ1-2|TRBV28|TRBD1
CASSPRTGKANGYTF
>TRBJ1-1|TRBV12-3/TRBV12-4|.
CASSLDRADEAFF
>TRBJ1-4|TRBV15|TRBD1
CATSSETGGVSGNEKLFF
>TRBJ1-3|TRBV21-1|.
CASSKSRGQGRKGETGNTIYF
>TRBJ2-2|TRBV28|TRBD2
CASSLLAGGHPGELFF
>TRBJ2-7|TRBV3-1/TRBV3-2|.
CASSQRGSYEQYF
>TRBJ1-2|TRBV27|TRBD1
CASSQSGTGYGYTF
>TRBJ2-3|TRBV28|.
CASSSFTDTQYF
>TRBJ2-7|TRBV4-2|TRBD2
CASSSRTSGASSYEQYF
>TRBJ2-1|TRBV6-1|TRBD2
CASSEAGGLPNEQFF
>TRBJ2-5|TRBV10-1|.
CASSEVGNPDQETQYF
>TRBJ1-5|TRBV18|TRBD1
CASSPGRGHQPQHF
>TRBJ2-7|TRBV4-2|.
CASSQSGSSYEQYF
>TRBJ2-1|TRBV30|TRBD2
CAWGRRVERGGSYNEQFF
>TRBJ2-5|TRBV2|TRBD2
CASSLLAGGSETQYF
>TRBJ1-1|TRBV18|TRBD1
CASSPRDRENTEAFF
>TRBJ1-2|TRBV7-9|TRBD1
CASSLRGQGDGYGYTF
>TRBJ2-1|TRBV21-1|.
CASSKGLAGGDEQFF
>TRBJ1-4|TRBV2|.
CASSEVPTRTNEKLFF
>TRBJ1-4|TRBV15|.
CAARGEKLFF
>TRBJ1-2|TRBV19|TRBD1
CASSTGDRGYYGYTF
>TRBJ1-4|TRBV6-1|.
CASSEATLGEKLFF
>TRBJ1-5|TRBV10-3|.
CAISESGGAGQPQHF
>TRBJ1-1|TRBV12-3/TRBV12-4|TRBD1
CASSSVRGRAFF
>TRBJ2-2|TRBV9|.
CASSVVTGGELFF
>TRBJ2-4|TRBV2|.
CASNRGTLAKNIQYF
>TRBJ2-2|TRBV2|TRBD1
CASSSRTGRTGELFF